This T cell receptor (beta chain) was found in a study of cytomegalovirus exposure and HLA in healthy donors. The study's findings and limits: Later analysis showed most CMV-associated TCR beta chains appearing HLA-restricted.

Regarding this clone: What it binds is unknown.

The germline V and J ends were trimmed by 3 bases and 5 bases, with 13 bases remaining between them. Germline CDR1 SQVTM, CDR2 ANQGSEA. This CDR3 is 13 amino acids long. In the PCR, 60 Vbeta and 13 Jbeta primers were used. Methods used by the authors: A follow-up analysis tallied around 76 million unique TCR beta chains, roughly 11 million shared. Sequenced by immunoSEQ multiplex PCR; TCRdb stores in-frame clones only, minus some. That table gives V, J and clone size, and the DNA gave D and trimming. The table includes 160,000 or so clones, around 80% detected once. The V and J genes are TRBV29-1 and TRBJ2-5; D is perhaps TRBD2 (5 bases). The specimen sequenced was PBMCs. The clonotype originates from a male donor in good health and CMV-seronegative. CDR3 amino acids: CSVETQPGETQYF. CDR3 sequence (DNA): TGCAGCGTTGAGACGCAGCCGGGGGAGACCCAGTACTTC.